This entry describes one TCR beta chain. Its antigen is as yet unknown. The record originates from a study of T cell responses to AZD1222 COVID-19 vaccine. Findings and limits, study-wide: Targeting of unmutated variant regions was reportedly seen in nearly half of spike-specific TCRs. Vaccine-associated CD4 TCRs spanned spike, dominant at 160-218 and 743-854.

The method was immunoSEQ multiplex PCR; TCRdb's version includes in-frame clones alone and lacks a portion of them. This table holds around 80,000 clones, approximately 83% found once. The germline CDR1 and CDR2 sequences are SGHDT and YYEEEE. V was pared by 1 base and J by 4 bases, with 3 bases of the junction left unmatched. The CDR3 has 14 residues. Sequencing used peripheral blood, obtained 28 days after the second AZD1222 dose. The chain links TRBV5-6 to TRBJ2-5; 8 bases are a match to TRBD2. This sequence originates from an adult who received the AZD1222 COVID-19 vaccine. CDR3 bases: TGTGCCAGCAGCTTGCGGGGGGGGACAGAGACCCAGTACTTC. Amino acid sequence: CASSLRGGTETQYF.